The clone carrying this TCR beta chain was counted only a few times. The source of the sample is a study of response to subunit inactivated influenza vaccine. TCRdb analysed the RT-PCR reads with MiXCR anew, one entry per CDR3 protein. The repertoire holds roughly 500,000 distinct CDR3 sequences, with under 30% as singletons. This sample also belongs to another study, concerning T cells expressing NK-cell markers. From that paper: 5'RACE template switching built TCR beta cDNA with unique molecular identifiers. Obtained from sorted CD3+CD56+NKG2C+, CD3+CD56+NKG2C- and CD3+CD56-NKG2C+ T cells were the TCR beta repertoires. HCMV seropositivity marked seven of the eight sequenced donors; one was seronegative. Dominant NKG2C+ clonotype frequencies of roughly 1.0-7.0% of CD8+ T cells were measured in over 5 donors. The study found these clonotypes also leading the CD3+CD56-NKG2C+ fraction in a few donors.

The TCR was taken from a man aged 50 to 59 who received an inactivated influenza vaccine. This material consisted of CD4+ T cells sorted from PBMCs, taken 11 to 12 days after vaccination.

The CDR3 DNA reads TGTGCCAGCAGCCAAGTTTTAGCGGGCGCCTCTGGGGCCAACGTCCTGACTTTC. Residues: CASSQVLAGASGANVLTF. The V gene is TRBV4-2, the J gene TRBJ2-6; 7 positions agree with TRBD2. The CDR3 is 18 residues long. Germline V gene lookup returns CDR1 LGHNA and CDR2 YNFKEQ. V lost 1 base and J lost 0; bases outside the gene matches: 6.